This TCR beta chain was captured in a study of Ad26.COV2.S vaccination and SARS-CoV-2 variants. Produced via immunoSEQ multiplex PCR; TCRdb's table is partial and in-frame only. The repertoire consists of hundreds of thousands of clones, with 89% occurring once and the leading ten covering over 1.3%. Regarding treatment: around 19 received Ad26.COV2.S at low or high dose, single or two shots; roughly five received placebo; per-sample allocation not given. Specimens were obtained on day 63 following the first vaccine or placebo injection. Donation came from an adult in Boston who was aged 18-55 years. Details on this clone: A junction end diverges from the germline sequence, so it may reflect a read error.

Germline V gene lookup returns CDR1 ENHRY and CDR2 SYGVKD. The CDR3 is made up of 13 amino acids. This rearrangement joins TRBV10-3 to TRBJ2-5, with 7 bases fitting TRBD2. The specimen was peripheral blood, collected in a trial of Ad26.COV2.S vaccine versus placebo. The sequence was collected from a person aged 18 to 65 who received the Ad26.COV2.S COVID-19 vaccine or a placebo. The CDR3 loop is CAIREGGQETQYF. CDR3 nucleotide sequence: TGTGCCATCCGTGAGGGAGGGCAAGAGACCCAGTACTTC.